This T cell receptor (beta chain) was captured by sequencing in a study of T cells in Graves' hyperthyroidism and ophthalmopathy. This clonotype was seen ten or more times. RNA transcripts were the template for amplifying TCR beta CDR3 regions. A first-round RT-PCR of the TCR CDR3 used the HTBI primer set. TCRdb fed the multiplex PCR reads into MiXCR, producing one record per CDR3 protein. The repertoire holds about 360,000 distinct CDR3 sequences, with less than 15% as singletons. V shed 2 bases and J shed 4 bases, with 12 bases lying between them. Germline CDR1 MDHEN, CDR2 SYDVKM. The CDR3 contains 14 residues.

The receptor comes from a woman aged 18-35 years with Graves' hyperthyroidism. The specimen was blood. The chain employs TRBV28 and TRBJ2-7; weak D call: TRBD2 (6 bases). The CDR3 is CASSLESAGYEQYF. CDR3 sequence (DNA): TGTGCCAGCAGTTTAGAGAGCGCGGGATACGAGCAGTACTTC.